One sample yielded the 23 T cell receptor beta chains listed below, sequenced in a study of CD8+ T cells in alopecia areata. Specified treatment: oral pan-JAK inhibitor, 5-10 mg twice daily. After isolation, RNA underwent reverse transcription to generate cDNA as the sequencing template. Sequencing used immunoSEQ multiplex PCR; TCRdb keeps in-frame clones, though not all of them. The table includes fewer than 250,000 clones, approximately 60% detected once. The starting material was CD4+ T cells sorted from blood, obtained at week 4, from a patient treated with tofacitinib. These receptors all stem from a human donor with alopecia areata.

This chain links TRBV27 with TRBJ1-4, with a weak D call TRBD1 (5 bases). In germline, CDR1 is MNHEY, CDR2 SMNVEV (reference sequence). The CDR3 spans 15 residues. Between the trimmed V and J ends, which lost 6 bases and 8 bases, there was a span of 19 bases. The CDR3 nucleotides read TGTGCCAGCAGCTGGAGGGGAGGTGGGGTCGAAAAACTGTTTTTT. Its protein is CASSWRGGGVEKLFF. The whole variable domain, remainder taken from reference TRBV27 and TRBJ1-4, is EAQVTQNPRYLITVTGKKLTVTCSQNMNHEYMSWYRQDPGLGLRQIYYSMNVEVTDKGDVPEGYKVSRKEKRNFPLILESPSPNQTSLYFCASSWRGGGVEKLFFGSGTQLSVL.

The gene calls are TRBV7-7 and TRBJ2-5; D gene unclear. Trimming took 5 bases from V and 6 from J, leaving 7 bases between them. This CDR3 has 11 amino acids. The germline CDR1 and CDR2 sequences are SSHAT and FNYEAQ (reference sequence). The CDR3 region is CASSNGQTQYF. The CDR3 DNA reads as TGTGCCAGCAGCAACGGGCAGACCCAGTACTTC. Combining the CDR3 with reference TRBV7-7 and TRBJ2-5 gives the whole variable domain GAGVSQSPRYKVTKRGQDVTLRCDPISSHATLYWYQQALGQGPEFLTYFNYEAQPDKSGLPSDRFSAERPEGSISTLTIQRTEQRDSAMYRCASSNGQTQYFGPGTRLLVL.

The CDR3 DNA follows: TGCGCCAGCAGCCCGGCGGGACACGAAGAGACCCAGTACTTC. Protein sequence: CASSPAGHEETQYF. J is TRBJ2-5 and V is TRBV5-1; tentatively, D is TRBD1 or TRBD2 (6 bases each). V lost 4 bases and J 3 bases, leaving 13 bases between the germline ends. The CDR3 is 14 amino acids. Germline loops: CDR1 SGHRS, CDR2 YFSETQ.

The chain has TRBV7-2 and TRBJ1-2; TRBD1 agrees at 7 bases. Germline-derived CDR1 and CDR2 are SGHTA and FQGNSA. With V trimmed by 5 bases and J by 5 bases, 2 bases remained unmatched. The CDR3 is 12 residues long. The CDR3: CASSRQGYGYTF. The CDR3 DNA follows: TGTGCCAGCAGCAGACAGGGTTATGGCTACACCTTC.

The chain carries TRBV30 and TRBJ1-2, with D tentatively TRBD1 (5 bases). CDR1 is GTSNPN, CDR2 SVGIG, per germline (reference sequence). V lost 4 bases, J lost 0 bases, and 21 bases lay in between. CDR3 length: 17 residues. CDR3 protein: CAWNPRGRRDTNYGYTF. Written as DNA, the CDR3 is TGTGCCTGGAACCCAAGGGGACGGCGCGACACTAACTATGGCTACACCTTC.

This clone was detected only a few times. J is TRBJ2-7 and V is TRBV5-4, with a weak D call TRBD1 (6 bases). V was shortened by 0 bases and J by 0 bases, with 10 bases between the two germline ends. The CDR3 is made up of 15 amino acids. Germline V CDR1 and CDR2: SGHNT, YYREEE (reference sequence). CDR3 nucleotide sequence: TGTGCCAGCAGCTTGGGGGACACGAGCTCCTACGAGCAGTACTTC. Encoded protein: CASSLGDTSSYEQYF.

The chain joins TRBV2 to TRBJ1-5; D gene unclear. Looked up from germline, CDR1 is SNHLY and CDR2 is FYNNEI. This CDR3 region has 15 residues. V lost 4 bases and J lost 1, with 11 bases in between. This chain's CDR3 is CASSVDRLSNQPQHF. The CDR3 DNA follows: TGTGCCAGCAGTGTCGACCGTCTAAGCAATCAGCCCCAGCATTTT.

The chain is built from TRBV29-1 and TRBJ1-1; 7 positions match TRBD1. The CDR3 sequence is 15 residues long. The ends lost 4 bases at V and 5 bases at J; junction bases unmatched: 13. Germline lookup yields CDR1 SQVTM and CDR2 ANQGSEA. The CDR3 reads CSVVFTTGVSTEAFF. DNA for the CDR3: TGCAGCGTTGTCTTTACCACAGGGGTTTCAACTGAAGCTTTCTTT.

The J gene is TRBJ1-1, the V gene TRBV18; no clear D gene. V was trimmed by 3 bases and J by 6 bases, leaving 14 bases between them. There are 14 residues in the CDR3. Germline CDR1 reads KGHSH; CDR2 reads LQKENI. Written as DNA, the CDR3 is TGTGCCAGCTCACCGAGTCCCCCCCCACCTGAAGCTTTCTTT. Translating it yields CASSPSPPPPEAFF.

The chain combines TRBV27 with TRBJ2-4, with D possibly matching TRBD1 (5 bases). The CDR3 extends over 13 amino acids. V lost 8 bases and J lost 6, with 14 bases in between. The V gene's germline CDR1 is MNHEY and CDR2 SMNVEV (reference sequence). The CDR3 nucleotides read TGTGCCAGCCTTGACAGACTCGGAAACATTCAGTACTTC. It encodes CASLDRLGNIQYF.

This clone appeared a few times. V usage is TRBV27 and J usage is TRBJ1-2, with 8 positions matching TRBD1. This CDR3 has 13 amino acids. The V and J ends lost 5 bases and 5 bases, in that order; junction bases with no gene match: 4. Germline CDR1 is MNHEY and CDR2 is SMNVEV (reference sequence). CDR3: CASSVRTGYGYTF. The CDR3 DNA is TGTGCCAGCAGTGTACGGACAGGGTATGGCTACACCTTC.

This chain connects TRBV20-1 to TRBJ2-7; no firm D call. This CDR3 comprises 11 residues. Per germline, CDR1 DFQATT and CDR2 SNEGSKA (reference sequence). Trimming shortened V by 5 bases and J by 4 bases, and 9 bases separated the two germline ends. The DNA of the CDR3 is TGCAGTGCTCCCGACCATTACGAGCAGTACTTC. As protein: CSAPDHYEQYF.

The CDR3 bases are TGTGCCTGGAGCGCTTCATCCGGGAGGGCTCTCGAGCAGTACTTC. Protein: CAWSASSGRALEQYF. The rearrangement uses TRBV30 and TRBJ2-7; 8 nucleotides line up with TRBD2. V lost 3 bases to trimming and J lost 6 bases; unmatched junction nucleotides: 13. This CDR3 is built from 15 residues. Germline V lookup: CDR1 GTSNPN, CDR2 SVGIG (reference sequence).

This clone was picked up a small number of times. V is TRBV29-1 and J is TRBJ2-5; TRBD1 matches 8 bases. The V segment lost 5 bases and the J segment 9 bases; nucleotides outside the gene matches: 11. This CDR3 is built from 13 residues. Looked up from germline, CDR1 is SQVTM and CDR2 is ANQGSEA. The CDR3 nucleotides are TGCAGCGTTAGTGACAGGGGTGTAAGGGCCCAGTACTTC. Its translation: CSVSDRGVRAQYF.

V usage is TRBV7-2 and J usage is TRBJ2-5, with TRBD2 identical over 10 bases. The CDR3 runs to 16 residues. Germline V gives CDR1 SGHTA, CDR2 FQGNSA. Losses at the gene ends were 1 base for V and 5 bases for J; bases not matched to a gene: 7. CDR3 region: CASSLGLAGVRETQYF. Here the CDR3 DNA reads TGTGCCAGCAGCTTAGGCCTAGCGGGAGTCAGGGAGACCCAGTACTTC.

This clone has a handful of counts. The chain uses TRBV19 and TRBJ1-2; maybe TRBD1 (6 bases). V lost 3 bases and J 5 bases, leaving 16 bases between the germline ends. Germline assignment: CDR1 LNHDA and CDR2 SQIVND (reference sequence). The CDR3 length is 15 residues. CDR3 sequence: CASSIPRTASYGYTF. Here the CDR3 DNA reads TGTGCCAGTAGTATCCCACGGACAGCTTCTTATGGCTACACCTTC.

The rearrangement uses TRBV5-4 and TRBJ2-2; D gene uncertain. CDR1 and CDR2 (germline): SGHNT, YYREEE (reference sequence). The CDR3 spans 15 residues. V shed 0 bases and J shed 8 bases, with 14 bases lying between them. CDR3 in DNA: TGTGCCAGCAGCTTGGCCCTACCCAGGATTGGGGAGCTGTTTTTT. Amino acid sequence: CASSLALPRIGELFF.

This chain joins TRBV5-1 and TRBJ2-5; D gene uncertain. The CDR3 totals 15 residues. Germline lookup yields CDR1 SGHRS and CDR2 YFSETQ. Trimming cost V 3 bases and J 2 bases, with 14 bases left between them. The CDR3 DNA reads TGCGCCAGCAGCTCCACAAGGTTCGATCAAGAGACCCAGTACTTC. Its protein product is CASSSTRFDQETQYF.

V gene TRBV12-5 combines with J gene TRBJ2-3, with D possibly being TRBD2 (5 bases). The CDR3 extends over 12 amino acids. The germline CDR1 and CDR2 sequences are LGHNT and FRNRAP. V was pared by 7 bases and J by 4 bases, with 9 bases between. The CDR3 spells CASAGGPDTQYF. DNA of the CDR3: TGTGCTAGTGCCGGAGGCCCAGATACGCAGTATTTT.

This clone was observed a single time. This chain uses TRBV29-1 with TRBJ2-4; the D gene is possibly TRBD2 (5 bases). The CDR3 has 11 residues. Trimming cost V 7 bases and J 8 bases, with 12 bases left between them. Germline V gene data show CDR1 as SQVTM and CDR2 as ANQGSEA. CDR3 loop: CSGQGRDIQYF. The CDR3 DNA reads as TGCAGCGGTCAAGGGCGGGACATTCAGTACTTC.

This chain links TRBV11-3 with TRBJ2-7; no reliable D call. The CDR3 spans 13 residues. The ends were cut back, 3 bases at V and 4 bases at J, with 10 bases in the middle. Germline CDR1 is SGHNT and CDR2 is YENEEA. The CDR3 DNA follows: TGTGCCAGCAGCTTTGGAGCGAGGTACGAGCAGTACTTC. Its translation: CASSFGARYEQYF.

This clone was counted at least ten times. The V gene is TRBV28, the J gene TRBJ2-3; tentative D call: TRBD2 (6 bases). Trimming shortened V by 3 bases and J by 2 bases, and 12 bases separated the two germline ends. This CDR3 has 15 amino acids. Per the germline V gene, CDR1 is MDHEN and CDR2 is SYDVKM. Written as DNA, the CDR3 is TGTGCCAGCAGTTTCGGGACTGGTATCACAGATACGCAGTATTTT. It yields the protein CASSFGTGITDTQYF.

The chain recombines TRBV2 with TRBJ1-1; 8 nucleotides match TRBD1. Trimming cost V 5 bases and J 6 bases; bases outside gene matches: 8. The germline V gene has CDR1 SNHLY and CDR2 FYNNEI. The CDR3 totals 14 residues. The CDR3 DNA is TGTGCCAGCAGTCCAAGGACAGGGAGGCCTGAAGCTTTCTTT. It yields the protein CASSPRTGRPEAFF.